This TCR beta chain is from a study of T cells in Graves' hyperthyroidism and ophthalmopathy. RNA transcripts provided the source from which TCR beta CDR3 regions were amplified. Initially, a first-round RT-PCR of the TCR CDR3 employed the HTBI primer set. TCRdb re-called the multiplex PCR reads with MiXCR, one entry per CDR3 protein. The table shows 240,000 or so distinct CDR3 sequences, with about 16% occurring only once. J gave up 2 bases and V 4 bases, and 8 bases lay outside the gene matches. CDR3 length: 16 residues. Germline loops: CDR1 LGHDT, CDR2 YNNKEL (reference sequence). This TCR derives from a woman in her late teens or twenties with Graves' ophthalmopathy. This chain connects TRBV3-1 to TRBJ2-7; 10 bases align to TRBD1. The sequenced sample was blood. DNA for the CDR3: TGTGCCAGCAGCCGACAGGGGGCTCTGGGGCCCTACGAGCAGTACTTC. This translates into CASSRQGALGPYEQYF.